Listed here are 24 T cell receptor beta chains from one sample, sequenced in a study of a mutant IDH1 vaccine in newly diagnosed glioma. Their antigens are not known. Measured with immunoSEQ multiplex PCR; TCRdb has only the in-frame clones, and not every one. The table records 43,000 or so clones, 85% to 95% of them present only once. Specified time point: week 35, safety follow-up. Alongside topical imiquimod, each dose of vaccine comprised 300 ug of mutant IDH1 20-mer peptide. Sequencing was performed on PBMCs, taken from a glioma patient whose treatment included an IDH1 peptide vaccine. These receptors originate from a man between 50 and 59 years old with glioma.

CDR3: CASSWGRYTEAFF. The CDR3 coding sequence is TGTGCCAGCAGTTGGGGACGGTACACTGAAGCTTTCTTT. The V gene is TRBV28, the J gene TRBJ1-1, with D maybe TRBD1 (5 bases). Germline assignment: CDR1 MDHEN and CDR2 SYDVKM. The ends were cut back, 4 bases at V and 3 bases at J, with 9 bases in the middle. The CDR3 covers 13 residues. The full variable domain, with the rest looked up from reference TRBV28 and TRBJ1-1, is DVKVTQSSRYLVKRTGEKVFLECVQDMDHENMFWYRQDPGLGLRLIYFSYDVKMKEKGDIPEGYSVSREKKERFSLILESASTNQTSMYLCASSWGRYTEAFFGQGTRLTVV.

This clone has only a few counts. J is TRBJ1-4 and V is TRBV29-1; the match to TRBD1 covers 9 bases. Germline CDR1 is SQVTM and CDR2 is ANQGSEA. The junction had 4 bases not matched to a gene; V was cut back by 5 bases and J by 3 bases. The CDR3 runs to 14 residues. CDR3 nucleotides: TGCAGCGTTCGGGACAGGGCGCCTAATGAAAAACTGTTTTTT. This encodes CSVRDRAPNEKLFF. The full variable domain, its missing parts supplied by reference TRBV29-1 and TRBJ1-4, is SAVISQKPSRDICQRGTSLTIQCQVDSQVTMMFWYRQQPGQSLTLIATANQGSEATYESGFVIDKFPISRPNLTFSTLTVSNMSPEDSSIYLCSVRDRAPNEKLFFGSGTQLSVL.

The rearrangement links TRBV4-1 to TRBJ2-6; perhaps TRBD2 as D (5 bases). The germline gives CDR1 MGHRA, CDR2 YSYEKL. V was cut by 4 bases and J by 0 bases, with 16 bases left in between. This CDR3 has 18 amino acids. The CDR3 DNA reads TGCGCCAGCAGCCGAGCGGCTGGATTGGGCTCTGGGGCCAACGTCCTGACTTTC. Amino acid sequence: CASSRAAGLGSGANVLTF.

The rearrangement links TRBV5-1 to TRBJ2-3; 7 positions match TRBD1. Looked up from germline, CDR1 is SGHRS and CDR2 is YFSETQ. The V gene end was trimmed by 8 bases and the J gene end by 3 bases; junction bases not matched to a gene: 9. This CDR3 has 14 residues. The DNA for the CDR3 is TGCGCCAGTAGTACAGGGGAAAGGACAGATACGCAGTATTTT. It encodes CASSTGERTDTQYF.

The V call is TRBV11-2, the J call TRBJ2-7; D uncertain. Germline lookup yields CDR1 SGHAT and CDR2 FQNNGV. The CDR3 runs to 13 residues. Trimming pared 1 base from V and 0 bases from J, leaving 4 bases between. The CDR3 protein is CASSLAASYEQYF. The CDR3 nucleotides are TGTGCCAGCAGCTTAGCGGCCTCCTACGAGCAGTACTTC.

This clone occurred once. The CDR3: CASSFGGLGTDTQYF. CDR3 nucleotide sequence: TGTGCCAGCAGCTTTGGGGGCCTCGGCACAGATACGCAGTATTTT. The gene calls are TRBV7-3 and TRBJ2-3; TRBD1 might be the D (6 bases). The CDR3 loop spans 15 amino acids. Germline CDR1 and CDR2: SGHTA and FQGTGA. Trimming pared 3 bases from V and 1 base from J, leaving 11 bases between.

A single count supports this clone. The J gene is TRBJ1-6, the V gene TRBV7-2, with 7 bases that match TRBD1. Germline loops: CDR1 SGHTA, CDR2 FQGNSA. The V gene end was trimmed by 5 bases and the J gene end by 6 bases; junction bases not matched to a gene: 4. CDR3 length: 14 residues. The CDR3 DNA reads as TGTGCCAGCAGCGCACAGGGGTCTAATTCACCCCTCCACTTT. Residues: CASSAQGSNSPLHF.

V is TRBV25-1 and J is TRBJ2-1; TRBD2 agrees at 12 bases. Germline V gene sequence: CDR1 MGHDK, CDR2 SYGVNS. The trim removed 4 bases at V and 4 bases at J, leaving 11 bases unmatched. This CDR3 is 18 amino acids long. The CDR3 sequence is CASSVRASGGGKYNEQFF. The CDR3 DNA reads TGTGCCAGCAGTGTACGGGCTAGCGGGGGGGGAAAATACAATGAGCAGTTCTTC.

The CDR3 here is CASRTGGNYGYTF. In DNA form, the CDR3 reads TGCGCCAGCAGGACAGGGGGCAACTATGGCTACACCTTC. The V gene is TRBV5-1, the J gene TRBJ1-2; 10 bases map to TRBD1. The CDR3 runs 13 residues. V shed 5 bases and J 2 bases; nucleotides not matched to a gene: 0. Germline V lookup: CDR1 SGHRS, CDR2 YFSETQ.

The chain has TRBV4-2 and TRBJ2-2; 8 bases map to TRBD1. The CDR3 consists of 16 residues. Germline CDR1 LGHNA, CDR2 YNFKEQ. J lost 4 bases, V lost 1 base, and 5 bases had no gene match. This CDR3 is CASSQVWTGTTGELFF. Written as DNA, the CDR3 is TGTGCCAGCAGCCAAGTCTGGACAGGGACCACCGGGGAGCTGTTTTTT.

The rearrangement links TRBV7-9 to TRBJ1-2; D gene unclear. The CDR3 spans 14 residues. V was cut by 5 bases and J by 0 bases, with 10 bases left in between. Germline-derived CDR1 and CDR2 are SEHNR and FQNEAQ (reference sequence). CDR3 nucleotide sequence: TGTGCCAGCAGCGGAGGAGGAGCTAACTATGGCTACACCTTC. Translation gives CASSGGGANYGYTF.

This chain joins TRBV4-2 and TRBJ1-2; D uncertain. Germline CDR1 LGHNA, CDR2 YNFKEQ. The CDR3 length is 15 residues. The ends were cut back, 1 base at V and 4 bases at J, with 13 bases in the middle. DNA of the CDR3: TGTGCCAGCAGCCAAGTAGGGCAGGAAGGCTATGGCTACACCTTC. Translating it yields CASSQVGQEGYGYTF.

This chain connects TRBV14 to TRBJ2-7; no firm D call. CDR3 length: 14 residues. The V and J ends lost 4 bases and 7 bases respectively, with 17 bases between them. Germline V lookup: CDR1 SGHDN, CDR2 FVKESK. The CDR3 DNA sequence: TGTGCCAGCAGCCGGTACGGGCCCCTCTCTGAGCAGTACTTC. Protein sequence: CASSRYGPLSEQYF.

This sequence joins TRBV7-9 and TRBJ2-3; D is possibly TRBD1 (6 bases). The CDR3 runs to 14 residues. The germline CDR1 and CDR2 sequences are SEHNR and FQNEAQ (reference sequence). Trimming left V 2 bases short and J 4 bases short, with 10 bases between. CDR3 DNA: TGTGCCAGCAGCTTACCACGGACAGCAGATACGCAGTATTTT. Translating gives CASSLPRTADTQYF.

This chain joins TRBV18 and TRBJ2-3; D is unresolved. Germline V gene data show CDR1 as KGHSH and CDR2 as LQKENI. Trimming pared 0 bases from V and 1 base from J, leaving 2 bases between. CDR3 size: 13 residues. Here the CDR3 reads CASSPPGTDTQYF. CDR3 bases: TGTGCCAGCTCACCACCGGGCACAGATACGCAGTATTTT. The whole variable domain, filled in from reference TRBV18 and TRBJ2-3, reads NAGVMQNPRHLVRRRGQEARLRCSPMKGHSHVYWYRQLPEEGLKFMVYLQKENIIDESGMPKERFSAEFPKEGPSILRIQQVVRGDSAAYFCASSPPGTDTQYFGPGTRLTVL.

The chain carries TRBV6-6 and TRBJ1-5; 7 bases line up with TRBD1. CDR3 size: 14 residues. Trimming at V came to 5 bases and at J to 5 bases, leaving 6 bases not matched to a gene. Germline CDR1 reads MNHNY; CDR2 reads SVGAGI (reference sequence). CDR3 residues: CASSPQGEDQPQHF. The DNA for the CDR3 is TGTGCCAGCAGTCCTCAGGGGGAAGATCAGCCCCAGCATTTT.

This chain links TRBV4-1 with TRBJ2-4; the D gene could be TRBD1 or TRBD2 (5 bases each). Germline-derived CDR1 and CDR2 are MGHRA and YSYEKL. The CDR3 consists of 14 residues. Trimming took 5 bases from V and 8 from J, leaving 16 bases between them. Written as DNA, the CDR3 is TGCGCCAGCAGCAGGGGACGGACGATGGACATTCAGTACTTC. Residues: CASSRGRTMDIQYF.

The V gene is TRBV4-3, the J gene TRBJ1-1, with 7 bases aligning to TRBD1. Germline loops: CDR1 LGHNA, CDR2 YSLEER. This CDR3 has 15 residues. The J segment lost 1 base and the V segment lost 4 bases, leaving 6 bases of the junction unmatched. In nucleotides, the CDR3 is TGCGCCAGCAGCCTCGTCGACAGGGAGAACACTGAAGCTTTCTTT. Protein sequence: CASSLVDRENTEAFF.

J is TRBJ1-2 and V is TRBV30, with TRBD1 matching over 8 bases. The CDR3 has 14 residues. V was clipped by 3 bases and J by 2 bases; unmatched bases: 5. In germline, CDR1 is GTSNPN, CDR2 SVGIG (reference sequence). CDR3 residues: CAWSLQGGNYGYTF. CDR3 nucleotide sequence: TGTGCCTGGAGCTTACAGGGGGGGAACTATGGCTACACCTTC.

This clone is a singleton in its sample. The V call is TRBV18, the J call TRBJ2-7, with D perhaps matching TRBD1 (7 bases). The V gene lost 4 bases and the J gene lost 0 bases, with 10 bases spanning the gap. The CDR3 is made up of 14 amino acids. CDR1 is KGHSH, CDR2 LQKENI, per germline. CDR3 amino acids: CASSLRDSSYEQYF. The CDR3, as DNA: TGTGCCAGCTCACTGCGGGACAGCTCCTACGAGCAGTACTTC.

V gene TRBV30 combines with J gene TRBJ2-2; 7 nucleotides align to TRBD1. With 8 bases clipped from V and 3 bases from J, the junction kept 12 bases outside the gene matches. The CDR3 has 15 residues. Germline V gene data show CDR1 as GTSNPN and CDR2 as SVGIG (reference sequence). CDR3 sequence reads: CARDPGQLDTGELFF. For the CDR3, the DNA is TGTGCCCGAGACCCGGGACAGTTGGACACCGGGGAGCTGTTTTTT.

The sample holds one count of this clone. The V gene is TRBV19, the J gene TRBJ2-2; 11 nucleotides align to TRBD2. Looked up from germline, CDR1 is LNHDA and CDR2 is SQIVND (reference sequence). CDR3 size: 19 residues. With V trimmed by 6 bases and J by 4 bases, 16 bases remained unmatched. The CDR3 DNA reads TGTGCCAGTAGACCCCCGCGGACTAGCGGGCCTCGGGGCACCGGGGAGCTGTTTTTT. Its protein is CASRPPRTSGPRGTGELFF. Based on the CDR3 plus reference TRBV19 and TRBJ2-2, the full variable domain is DGGITQSPKYLFRKEGQNVTLSCEQNLNHDAMYWYRQDPGQGLRLIYYSQIVNDFQKGDIAEGYSVSREKKESFPLTVTSAQKNPTAFYLCASRPPRTSGPRGTGELFFGEGSRLTVL.

The chain has TRBV25-1 and TRBJ1-2, with D unclear. The V gene's germline CDR1 is MGHDK and CDR2 SYGVNS. The CDR3 has 16 residues. Trimming took 0 bases from V and 7 from J, leaving 18 bases between them. The CDR3 coding sequence is TGTGCCAGCAGTGAATACGTGGGCGCAGGAGCCGGTGGCTACACCTTC. Amino acids: CASSEYVGAGAGGYTF.

The chain joins TRBV6-1 to TRBJ1-5; a weak D match, TRBD1 (5 bases). V lost 4 bases to trimming and J lost 9 bases, with 19 bases between them. CDR1 MNHNS and CDR2 SASEGT come from the germline V gene. The CDR3 has 15 residues. This CDR3 is CASSGVGQLGRPQHF. The CDR3 nucleotides read TGTGCCAGCAGTGGGGTGGGGCAGCTAGGGAGGCCCCAGCATTTT.